This T cell receptor beta chain appears in the sequencing data of a study of T cell responses to AZD1222 COVID-19 vaccine. Data came from immunoSEQ multiplex PCR; TCRdb stores just in-frame clones and leaves some out. The table lists 250,000 to 300,000 clones, 90% to 95% of them singletons. The germline V gene has CDR1 LGHNA and CDR2 YSLEER. The CDR3 extends over 18 amino acids. The V end lost 1 base, the J end lost 1 base, and 17 bases lay between the germline ends. Concerning this clone itself: Its antigen is not known.

General study points: Most donors were white British, females outnumbered males, and clonal diversity was possibly underestimated.

The TCR comes from an adult who received the AZD1222 COVID-19 vaccine. The sequenced sample was peripheral blood, obtained 28 days after the second AZD1222 dose. The rearrangement uses TRBV4-3 and TRBJ2-1; D may be TRBD2 (5 bases). The CDR3 is CASSQGSVQRRSYNEQFF. CDR3 nucleotide sequence: TGCGCCAGCAGCCAAGGGTCGGTCCAGCGGAGATCCTACAATGAGCAGTTCTTC.